The 19 T cell receptor beta chains reported below all come from one sample, sequenced in a study of cytomegalovirus exposure and HLA in healthy donors (dated by TCRdb to about 2017). The library was generated by the immunoSEQ multiplex PCR assay. A mixture of 60 forward primers for TCR Vbeta segments and 13 reverse primers for TCR Jbeta segments was used in the multiplex PCR. The immuneACCESS repertoire file appears here via TCRdb, limited to in-frame rearrangements. These files lack a portion of the clones; in checked studies, under half of the deficit traces to unresolved V genes, and the cause of the others is not known. The sample table lists around 170,000 clones, around three quarters of them with a count of one. The ten largest clones add up to roughly 5% of the sample. Material: PBMCs. These receptors were taken from a man aged 35 to 55 in good health and CMV-seronegative.

V and J are TRBV6-5 and TRBJ2-7, with TRBD1 matching 8 bases. Germline V CDR1 and CDR2: MNHEY, SVGAGI. CDR3 length equals 13 residues. Trimming cost V 4 bases and J 6 bases; bases outside gene matches: 5. The CDR3 spells CASSSPGGSEQYF. The CDR3 coding sequence is TGTGCCAGCAGTTCCCCAGGGGGCAGCGAGCAGTACTTC.

The rearrangement links TRBV7-2 to TRBJ1-6; D not certain. In germline, CDR1 is SGHTA, CDR2 FQGNSA. The CDR3 runs 16 residues. V dropped 4 bases and J dropped 3 bases, with 13 bases sitting between them. The CDR3 DNA reads TGTGCCAGCAGCTCTTCCGCGGGGTACTATAATTCACCCCTCCACTTT. It yields the protein CASSSSAGYYNSPLHF.

This chain connects TRBV19 to TRBJ1-2, with D unresolved. The CDR3 has 12 residues. CDR1 and CDR2 (germline): LNHDA, SQIVND (reference sequence). The germline V and J ends were trimmed by 3 bases and 5 bases, with 7 bases remaining between them. CDR3: CASSMWEYGYTF. The CDR3 DNA is TGTGCCAGTAGTATGTGGGAGTATGGCTACACCTTC.

This chain links TRBV29-1 with TRBJ2-7, with 7 nucleotides matching TRBD1. CDR1 and CDR2 (germline): SQVTM, ANQGSEA. J gave up 5 bases and V 5 bases, and 6 bases lay outside the gene matches. This CDR3 is built from 12 residues. CDR3 sequence: CSVRQGINEQYF. Here the CDR3 DNA reads TGCAGCGTTCGACAGGGTATCAACGAGCAGTACTTC.

The chain employs TRBV9 and TRBJ2-3, with unresolved D. The V gene lost 0 bases and the J gene lost 1 base, with 6 bases spanning the gap. The germline CDR1 and CDR2 sequences are SGDLS and YYNGEE. This CDR3 is 14 amino acids long. The CDR3 DNA is TGTGCCAGCAGCGTAGGACAACGCACAGATACGCAGTATTTT. Translated, it gives CASSVGQRTDTQYF.

This clone was seen only once. The chain carries TRBV7-2 and TRBJ1-6; 7 bases match TRBD1. Looked up from germline, CDR1 is SGHTA and CDR2 is FQGNSA. The CDR3 extends over 15 amino acids. The V and J ends lost 4 bases and 7 bases, in that order; junction bases with no gene match: 7. CDR3 DNA: TGTGCCAGCAGCTCGGGACAGTTGACCAATTCACCCCTCCACTTT. Residues: CASSSGQLTNSPLHF.

This clone was seen more than once but under ten times. This sequence joins TRBV19 and TRBJ1-5; TRBD1 agrees at 7 bases. The CDR3 has 16 amino acids. Germline CDR1 and CDR2: LNHDA and SQIVND (reference sequence). Trimming cost V 7 bases and J 4 bases; bases outside gene matches: 13. The CDR3 DNA reads TGTGCCAGTACCTATAGAGAGGGGGCGTATAATCAGCCCCAGCATTTT. Its protein is CASTYREGAYNQPQHF.

The genes are TRBV7-8 and TRBJ2-1, with 8 bases lining up with TRBD1. The CDR3 totals 15 residues. Germline assignment: CDR1 SGHVS and CDR2 FQNEAQ. The trim removed 5 bases at V and 5 bases at J, leaving 8 bases unmatched. In DNA, the CDR3 is TGTGCCAGCAGCCTTTGGACAGGGCGCGACAATGAGCAGTTCTTC. It specifies CASSLWTGRDNEQFF. Using reference TRBV7-8 and TRBJ2-1 for the parts outside the CDR3, the full variable domain is GAGVSQSPRYKVAKRGQDVALRCDPISGHVSLFWYQQALGQGPEFLTYFQNEAQLDKSGLPSDRFFAERPEGSVSTLKIQRTQQEDSAVYLCASSLWTGRDNEQFFGPGTRLTVL.

The V gene is TRBV7-2, the J gene TRBJ1-2; D gene uncertain. Germline V lookup: CDR1 SGHTA, CDR2 FQGNSA. The CDR3 loop spans 14 amino acids. Trimming pared 1 base from V and 7 bases from J, leaving 13 bases between. This chain's CDR3 is CASSLGPGSGGYTF. The CDR3 bases are TGTGCCAGCAGCTTAGGCCCGGGTTCGGGTGGCTACACCTTC.

In its sample, this clone was seen a few times. The gene calls are TRBV18 and TRBJ2-1; a possible D gene is TRBD2 (6 bases). Germline-derived CDR1 and CDR2 are KGHSH and LQKENI. V was cut by 7 bases and J by 2 bases, with 15 bases left in between. This CDR3 is built from 15 residues. CDR3 region: CASWRTSSAYNEQFF. The CDR3, as DNA: TGTGCCAGCTGGAGGACCTCTAGCGCCTACAATGAGCAGTTCTTC. Using reference TRBV18 and TRBJ2-1 for the parts outside the CDR3, the full variable domain is NAGVMQNPRHLVRRRGQEARLRCSPMKGHSHVYWYRQLPEEGLKFMVYLQKENIIDESGMPKERFSAEFPKEGPSILRIQQVVRGDSAAYFCASWRTSSAYNEQFFGPGTRLTVL.

The chain couples TRBV6-1 to TRBJ1-2, with a possible D match to TRBD1 (5 bases). The CDR3 has 14 amino acids. The V and J ends lost 6 bases and 2 bases respectively, with 13 bases between them. Germline CDR1 MNHNS, CDR2 SASEGT. The CDR3 protein is CASRAVGQNYGYTF. The CDR3 DNA follows: TGTGCCAGCAGAGCCGTAGGACAAAACTATGGCTACACCTTC.

Concerning this clone itself: The same CDR3 arises from other DNA sequences in this sample as well. The genes are TRBV4-3 and TRBJ2-1, with TRBD2 identical over 7 bases. CDR3 length: 15 residues. Germline CDR1 is LGHNA and CDR2 is YSLEER. V gave up 3 bases and J gave up 7 bases; unmatched junction bases: 9. In DNA form, the CDR3 reads TGCGCCAGCAGCCAGGGGCTAGCGGACTATAATGAGCAGTTCTTC. Its translation: CASSQGLADYNEQFF.

The chain uses TRBV7-9 and TRBJ1-1; D not resolved. Germline V gene lookup returns CDR1 SEHNR and CDR2 FQNEAQ (reference sequence). CDR3 length equals 11 residues. The V end lost 5 bases, the J end lost 6 bases, and 7 bases lay between the germline ends. The CDR3 DNA follows: TGTGCCAGCAGCAGCGAGGCTGAAGCTTTCTTT. Residues: CASSSEAEAFF.

The genes are TRBV18 and TRBJ2-1; 8 bases map to TRBD1. V dropped 8 bases and J dropped 4; count of bases not matched to a gene: 7. Germline CDR1 and CDR2: KGHSH and LQKENI. The CDR3 is 14 amino acids. The CDR3 reads CASTAQGDYNEQFF. The CDR3 DNA reads TGTGCCAGCACAGCACAGGGGGATTACAATGAGCAGTTCTTC.

This clone was seen only a few times. For the CDR3, the DNA is TGTGCCAGCAGACCGGTGACAGGGTGGGAAGGCGAGACCCAGTACTTC. It specifies CASRPVTGWEGETQYF. V gene TRBV7-9 combines with J gene TRBJ2-5; 7 bases map to TRBD1. CDR1 is SEHNR, CDR2 FQNEAQ, per germline (reference sequence). The length of the CDR3 is 16 residues. Unmatched junction bases numbered 15, after V lost 6 bases and J lost 5 bases.

V and J are TRBV20-1 and TRBJ1-2; unclear D gene. V was trimmed by 6 bases and J by 4 bases, leaving 9 bases between them. The CDR3 runs to 11 residues. Germline CDR1 and CDR2: DFQATT and SNEGSKA (reference sequence). Here the CDR3 reads CSANEFYGYTF. DNA for the CDR3: TGCAGTGCAAACGAGTTCTATGGCTACACCTTC.

The V gene is TRBV5-1, the J gene TRBJ2-6; D might be TRBD1 (5 bases). Germline V gene lookup returns CDR1 SGHRS and CDR2 YFSETQ. Trimming pared 4 bases from V and 0 bases from J, leaving 8 bases between. This CDR3 comprises 15 residues. CDR3 amino acids: CASSPDSSGANVLTF. In DNA, the CDR3 is TGCGCCAGCAGCCCAGACAGCTCTGGGGCCAACGTCCTGACTTTC.

The count of this clone is one. V usage is TRBV5-4 and J usage is TRBJ1-1; D perhaps matches TRBD1 (5 bases). In germline, CDR1 is SGHNT, CDR2 YYREEE (reference sequence). CDR3 length: 14 amino acids. V lost 6 bases, J lost 5 bases, and 17 bases lay in between. The CDR3 region has the DNA TGTGCCAGCACCCCACTCGGGGGGAAAACTGAAGCTTTCTTT. Protein product: CASTPLGGKTEAFF.

This chain uses TRBV27 with TRBJ2-1; D may be TRBD2 (5 bases). CDR3 length: 15 amino acids. CDR1 is MNHEY and CDR2 is SMNVEV in the germline V gene (reference sequence). The germline V and J ends were trimmed by 3 bases and 1 base, with 10 bases remaining between them. In nucleotides, the CDR3 is TGTGCCAGCAGTTTGCGGGCCCAATCCTACAATGAGCAGTTCTTC. The encoded protein is CASSLRAQSYNEQFF.